Sequencing of this T cell receptor (beta chain) was carried out in a study of cytomegalovirus exposure and HLA in healthy donors. Overall study findings and caveats: Listed as cytomegalovirus-associated were more than 150 TCR beta chains. CMV antigen specificity of a few CMV-associated chains was confirmed in vitro. Subsequent analysis found a tendency for first-cohort TCR clusters to co-occur within the 95 to 150 validation repertoires.

The donors were part of the roughly 110-subject validation cohort, which stood apart from the roughly 680-subject first cohort. A remark on this clone: Its specificity is not known.

The germline V gene encodes CDR1 SGHRS and CDR2 YFSETQ. Trimming left V 4 bases short and J 8 bases short, with 13 bases between. The CDR3 spans 14 residues. Clones were sequenced by immunoSEQ multiplex PCR, and TCRdb holds only the in-frame ones, with some missing. The table has about 120,000 clones, roughly 90% seen once; the top ten hold about 6.3%. This receptor was obtained from a woman aged 18-29 years in good health and CMV-seropositive. The V call is TRBV5-1, the J call TRBJ1-6; a possible D gene is TRBD1 (5 bases). The specimen sequenced was PBMCs. The CDR3, as DNA: TGCGCCAGCAGCCCGCGGGGGTTAGATTCACCCCTCCACTTT. Amino acid sequence: CASSPRGLDSPLHF.